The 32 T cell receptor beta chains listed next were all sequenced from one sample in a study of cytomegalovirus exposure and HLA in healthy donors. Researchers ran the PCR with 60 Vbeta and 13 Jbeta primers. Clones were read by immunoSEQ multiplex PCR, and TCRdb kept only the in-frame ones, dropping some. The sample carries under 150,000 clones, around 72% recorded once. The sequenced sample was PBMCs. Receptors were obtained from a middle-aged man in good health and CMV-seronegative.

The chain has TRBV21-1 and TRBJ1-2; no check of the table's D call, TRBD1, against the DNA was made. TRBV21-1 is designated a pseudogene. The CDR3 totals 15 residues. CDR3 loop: CASSNGGQALYGYTF. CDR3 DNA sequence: TGTGCCAGCAGCAACGGGGGACAGGCTCTCTATGGCTACACCTTC.

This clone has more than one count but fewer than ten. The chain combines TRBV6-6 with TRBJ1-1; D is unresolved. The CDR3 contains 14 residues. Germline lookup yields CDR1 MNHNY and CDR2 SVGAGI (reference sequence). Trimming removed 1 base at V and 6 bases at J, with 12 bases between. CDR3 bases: TGTGCCAGCAGTTACTTCCCCTCACGGGCTGAAGCTTTCTTT. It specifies CASSYFPSRAEAFF.

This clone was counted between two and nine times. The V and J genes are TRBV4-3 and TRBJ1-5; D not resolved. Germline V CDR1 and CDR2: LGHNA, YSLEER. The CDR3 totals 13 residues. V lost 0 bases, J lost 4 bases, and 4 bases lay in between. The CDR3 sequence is CASSQDLNQPQHF. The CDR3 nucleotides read TGCGCCAGCAGCCAAGATCTGAATCAGCCCCAGCATTTT.

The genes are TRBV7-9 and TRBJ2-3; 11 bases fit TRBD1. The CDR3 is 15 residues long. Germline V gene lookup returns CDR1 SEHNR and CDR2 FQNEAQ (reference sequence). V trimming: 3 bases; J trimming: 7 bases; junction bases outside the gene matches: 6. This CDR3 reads CASSLRTGGRNTQYF. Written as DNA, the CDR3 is TGTGCCAGCAGCTTGCGGACAGGGGGCCGGAATACGCAGTATTTT.

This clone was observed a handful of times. CDR3 sequence reads: CASSPQGMNTEAFF. The CDR3 DNA is TGTGCCAGCTCACCACAGGGGATGAACACTGAAGCTTTCTTT. The J gene is TRBJ1-1, the V gene TRBV18, with D maybe TRBD1 (5 bases). Germline CDR1 and CDR2: KGHSH and LQKENI. The CDR3 is made up of 14 amino acids. The ends were cut back, 1 base at V and 0 bases at J, with 6 bases in the middle.

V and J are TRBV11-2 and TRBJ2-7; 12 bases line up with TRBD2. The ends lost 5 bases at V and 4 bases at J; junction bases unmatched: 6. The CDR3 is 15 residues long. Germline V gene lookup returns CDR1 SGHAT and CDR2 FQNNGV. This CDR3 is CASSVRLAGEYEQYF. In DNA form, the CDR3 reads TGTGCCAGCAGCGTCCGACTAGCGGGGGAATACGAGCAGTACTTC.

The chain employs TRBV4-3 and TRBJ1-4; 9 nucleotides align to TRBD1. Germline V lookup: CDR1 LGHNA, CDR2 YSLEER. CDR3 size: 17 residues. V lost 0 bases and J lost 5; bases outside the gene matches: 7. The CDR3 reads CASSQDLIGQGNEKLFF. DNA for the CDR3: TGCGCCAGCAGCCAAGATTTAATCGGACAGGGGAATGAAAAACTGTTTTTT.

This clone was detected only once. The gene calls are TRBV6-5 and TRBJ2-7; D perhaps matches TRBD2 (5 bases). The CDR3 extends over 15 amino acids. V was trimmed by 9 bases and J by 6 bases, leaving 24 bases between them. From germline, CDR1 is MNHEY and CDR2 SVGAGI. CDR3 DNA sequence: TGTGCCAGTAAGAAGGACGTCTTAGGCGGAGGCGAGCAGTACTTC. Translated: CASKKDVLGGGEQYF.

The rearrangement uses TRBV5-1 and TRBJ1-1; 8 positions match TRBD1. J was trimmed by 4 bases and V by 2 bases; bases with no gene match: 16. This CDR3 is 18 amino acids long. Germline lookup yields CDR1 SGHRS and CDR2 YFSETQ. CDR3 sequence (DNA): TGCGCCAGCAGCTTTGGCAAACAGGGGGTGGTTCGCAGCACTGAAGCTTTCTTT. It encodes CASSFGKQGVVRSTEAFF.

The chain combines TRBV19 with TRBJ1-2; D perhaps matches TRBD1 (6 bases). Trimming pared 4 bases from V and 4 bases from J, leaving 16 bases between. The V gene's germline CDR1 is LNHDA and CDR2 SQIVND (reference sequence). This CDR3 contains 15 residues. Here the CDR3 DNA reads TGTGCCAGTAGTACCGGAACAGGGCAAGGCTATGGCTACACCTTC. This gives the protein CASSTGTGQGYGYTF.

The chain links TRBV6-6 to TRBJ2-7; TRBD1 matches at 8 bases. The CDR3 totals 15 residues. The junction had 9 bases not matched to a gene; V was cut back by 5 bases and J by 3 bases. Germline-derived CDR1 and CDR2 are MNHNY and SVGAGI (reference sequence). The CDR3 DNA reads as TGTGCCAGCAGTGAGGACAGGGCTAAAATCTACGAGCAGTACTTC. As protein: CASSEDRAKIYEQYF.

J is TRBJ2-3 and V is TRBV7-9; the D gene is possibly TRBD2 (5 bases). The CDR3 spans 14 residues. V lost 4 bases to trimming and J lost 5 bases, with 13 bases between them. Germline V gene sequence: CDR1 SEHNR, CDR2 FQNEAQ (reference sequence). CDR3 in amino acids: CASSYGGRVDTQYF. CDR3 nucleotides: TGTGCCAGCAGCTACGGCGGGCGGGTAGATACGCAGTATTTT. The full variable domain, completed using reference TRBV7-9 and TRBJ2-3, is DTGVSQNPRHKITKRGQNVTFRCDPISEHNRLYWYRQTLGQGPEFLTYFQNEAQLEKSRLLSDRFSAERPKGSFSTLEIQRTEQGDSAMYLCASSYGGRVDTQYFGPGTRLTVL.

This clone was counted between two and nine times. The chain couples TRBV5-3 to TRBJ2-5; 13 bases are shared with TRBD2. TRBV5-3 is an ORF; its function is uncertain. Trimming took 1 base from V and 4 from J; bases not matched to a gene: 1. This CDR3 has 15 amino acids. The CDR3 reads CARSLTSGGGETQYF. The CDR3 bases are TGTGCCAGAAGCTTGACTAGCGGGGGGGGAGAGACCCAGTACTTC.

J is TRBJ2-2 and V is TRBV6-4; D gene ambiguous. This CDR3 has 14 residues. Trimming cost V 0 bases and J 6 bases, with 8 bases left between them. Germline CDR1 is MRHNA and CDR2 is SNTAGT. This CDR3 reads CASSDSLDAGELFF. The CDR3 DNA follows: TGTGCCAGCAGTGACTCATTAGATGCCGGGGAGCTGTTTTTT.

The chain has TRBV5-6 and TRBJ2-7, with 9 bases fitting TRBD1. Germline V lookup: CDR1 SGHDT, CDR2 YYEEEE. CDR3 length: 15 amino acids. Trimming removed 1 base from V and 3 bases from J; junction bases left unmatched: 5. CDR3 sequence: CASSLRATGGYEQYF. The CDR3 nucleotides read TGTGCCAGCAGCTTGAGGGCGACAGGGGGCTACGAGCAGTACTTC.

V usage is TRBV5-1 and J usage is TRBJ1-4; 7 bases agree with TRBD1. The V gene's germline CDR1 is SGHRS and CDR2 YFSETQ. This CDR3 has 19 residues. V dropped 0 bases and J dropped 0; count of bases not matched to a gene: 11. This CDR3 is CASSLGQGDRRATNEKLFF. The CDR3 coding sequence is TGCGCCAGCAGCTTGGGACAGGGAGACCGCCGGGCAACTAATGAAAAACTGTTTTTT.

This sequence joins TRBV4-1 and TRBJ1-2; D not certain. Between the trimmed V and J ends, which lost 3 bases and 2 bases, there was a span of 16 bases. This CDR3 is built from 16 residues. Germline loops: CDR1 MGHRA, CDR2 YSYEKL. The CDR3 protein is CASSQPRRGRNYGYTF. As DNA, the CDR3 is TGCGCCAGCAGCCAGCCACGGCGCGGGCGGAACTATGGCTACACCTTC.

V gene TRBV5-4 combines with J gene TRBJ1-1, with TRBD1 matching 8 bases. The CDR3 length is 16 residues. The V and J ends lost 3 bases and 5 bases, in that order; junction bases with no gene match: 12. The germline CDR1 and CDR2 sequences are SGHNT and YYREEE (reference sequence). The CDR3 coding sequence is TGTGCCAGCAGCTGGGGGGGGCGACAGGGGAGGACTGAAGCTTTCTTT. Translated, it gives CASSWGGRQGRTEAFF. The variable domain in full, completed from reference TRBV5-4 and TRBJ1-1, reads ETGVTQSPTHLIKTRGQQVTLRCSSQSGHNTVSWYQQALGQGPQFIFQYYREEENGRGNFPPRFSGLQFPNYSSELNVNALELDDSALYLCASSWGGRQGRTEAFFGQGTRLTVV.

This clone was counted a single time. CDR3 DNA: TGTGCCACCAGCAGAGAGGGGCTAGCGGGTTTCCACGAGCAGTACTTC. It codes for CATSREGLAGFHEQYF. This rearrangement joins TRBV15 to TRBJ2-7; 8 bases agree with TRBD2. Trimming at V came to 0 bases and at J to 5 bases, leaving 9 bases not matched to a gene. This CDR3 comprises 16 residues. Germline CDR1 LNHNV, CDR2 YYDKDF (reference sequence).

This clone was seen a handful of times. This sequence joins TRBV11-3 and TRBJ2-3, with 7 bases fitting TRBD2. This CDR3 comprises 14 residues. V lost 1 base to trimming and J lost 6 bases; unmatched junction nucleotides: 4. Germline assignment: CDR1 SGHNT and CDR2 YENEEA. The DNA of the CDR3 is TGTGCCAGCAGCTTAGGAGCGGGGACTGATACGCAGTATTTT. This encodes CASSLGAGTDTQYF.

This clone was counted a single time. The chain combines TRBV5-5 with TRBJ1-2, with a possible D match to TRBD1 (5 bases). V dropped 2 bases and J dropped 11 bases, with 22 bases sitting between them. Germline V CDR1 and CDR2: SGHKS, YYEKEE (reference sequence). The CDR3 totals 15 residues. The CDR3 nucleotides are TGTGCCAGCAGCTTAGAACTCTTAGGGCAGGGCTTGTACACCTTC. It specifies CASSLELLGQGLYTF.

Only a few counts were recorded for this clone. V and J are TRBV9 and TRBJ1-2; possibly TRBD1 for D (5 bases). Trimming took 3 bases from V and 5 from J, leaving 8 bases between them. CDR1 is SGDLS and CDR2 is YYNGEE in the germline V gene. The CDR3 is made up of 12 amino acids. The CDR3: CASSAGGYGYTF. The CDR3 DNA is TGTGCCAGCAGCGCCGGGGGGTATGGCTACACCTTC.

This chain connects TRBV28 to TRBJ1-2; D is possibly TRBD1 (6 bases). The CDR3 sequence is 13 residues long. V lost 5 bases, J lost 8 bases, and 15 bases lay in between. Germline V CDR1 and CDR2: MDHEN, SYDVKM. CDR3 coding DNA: TGTGCCAGCAGTCGGAACCAGGGGCGCGGCTACACCTTC. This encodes CASSRNQGRGYTF.

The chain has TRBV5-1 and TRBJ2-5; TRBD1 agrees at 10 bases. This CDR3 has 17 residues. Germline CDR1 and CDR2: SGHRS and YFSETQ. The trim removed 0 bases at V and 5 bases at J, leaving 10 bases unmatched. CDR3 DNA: TGCGCCAGCAGCTTGGCCGGGAGACAGGGGGCTCAGGAGACCCAGTACTTC. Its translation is CASSLAGRQGAQETQYF.

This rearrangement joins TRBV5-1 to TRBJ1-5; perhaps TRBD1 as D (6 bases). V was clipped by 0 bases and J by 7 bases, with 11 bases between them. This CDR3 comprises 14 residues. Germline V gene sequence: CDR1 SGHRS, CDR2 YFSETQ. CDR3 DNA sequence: TGCGCCAGCAGCTTGGCGGGGGGGCCCCAGCCCCAGCATTTT. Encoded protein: CASSLAGGPQPQHF. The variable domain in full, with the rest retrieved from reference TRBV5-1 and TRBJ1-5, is KAGVTQTPRYLIKTRGQQVTLSCSPISGHRSVSWYQQTPGQGLQFLFEYFSETQRNKGNFPGRFSGRQFSNSRSEMNVSTLELGDSALYLCASSLAGGPQPQHFGDGTRLSIL.

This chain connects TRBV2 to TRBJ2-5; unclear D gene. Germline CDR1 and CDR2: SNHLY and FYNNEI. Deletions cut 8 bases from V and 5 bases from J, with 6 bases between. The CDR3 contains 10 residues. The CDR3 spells CASAVETQYF. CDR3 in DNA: TGTGCCAGCGCAGTGGAGACCCAGTACTTC.

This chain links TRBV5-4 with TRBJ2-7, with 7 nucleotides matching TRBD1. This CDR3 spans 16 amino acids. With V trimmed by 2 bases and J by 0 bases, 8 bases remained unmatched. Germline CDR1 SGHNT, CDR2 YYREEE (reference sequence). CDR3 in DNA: TGTGCCAGCAGCTTTCCCCCGGGACAGAGCTCCTACGAGCAGTACTTC. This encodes CASSFPPGQSSYEQYF. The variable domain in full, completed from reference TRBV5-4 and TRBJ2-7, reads ETGVTQSPTHLIKTRGQQVTLRCSSQSGHNTVSWYQQALGQGPQFIFQYYREEENGRGNFPPRFSGLQFPNYSSELNVNALELDDSALYLCASSFPPGQSSYEQYFGPGTRLTVT.

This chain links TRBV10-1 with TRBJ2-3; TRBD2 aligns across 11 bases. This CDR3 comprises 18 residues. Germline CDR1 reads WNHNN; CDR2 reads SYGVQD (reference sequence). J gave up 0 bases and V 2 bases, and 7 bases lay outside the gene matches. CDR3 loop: CASSERGGLAASTDTQYF. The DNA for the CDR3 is TGCGCCAGCAGTGAGCGGGGGGGACTAGCGGCTAGCACAGATACGCAGTATTTT.

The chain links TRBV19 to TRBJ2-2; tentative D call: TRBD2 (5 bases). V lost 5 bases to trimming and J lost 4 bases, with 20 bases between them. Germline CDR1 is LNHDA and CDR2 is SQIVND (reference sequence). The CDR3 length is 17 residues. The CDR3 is CASSFEGGSLATGELFF. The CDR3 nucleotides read TGTGCCAGTAGTTTCGAAGGCGGATCCCTAGCCACCGGGGAGCTGTTTTTT.

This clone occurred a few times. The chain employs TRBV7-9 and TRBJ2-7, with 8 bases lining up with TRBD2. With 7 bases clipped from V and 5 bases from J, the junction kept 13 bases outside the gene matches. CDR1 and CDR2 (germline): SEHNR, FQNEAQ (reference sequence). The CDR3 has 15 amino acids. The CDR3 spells CASTAGGSWVNEQYF. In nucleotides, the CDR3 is TGTGCCAGCACGGCGGGGGGTTCGTGGGTTAACGAGCAGTACTTC.

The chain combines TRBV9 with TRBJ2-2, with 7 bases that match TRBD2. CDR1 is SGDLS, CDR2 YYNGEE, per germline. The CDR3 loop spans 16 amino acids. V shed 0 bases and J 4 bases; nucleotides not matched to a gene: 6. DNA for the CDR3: TGTGCCAGCAGCGTAGCTACGGGGGGAAGCACCGGGGAGCTGTTTTTT. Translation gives CASSVATGGSTGELFF. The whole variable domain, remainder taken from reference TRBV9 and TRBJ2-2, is DSGVTQTPKHLITATGQRVTLRCSPRSGDLSVYWYQQSLDQGLQFLIQYYNGEERAKGNILERFSAQQFPDLHSELNLSSLELGDSALYFCASSVATGGSTGELFFGEGSRLTVL.

In nucleotides, the CDR3 is TGTGCCAGCAGTCACAGGAACATGAACACTGAAGCTTTCTTT. It codes for CASSHRNMNTEAFF. The J gene is TRBJ1-1, the V gene TRBV6-5, with D perhaps TRBD1 (5 bases). Trimming took 5 bases from V and 0 from J, leaving 10 bases between them. Per germline, CDR1 MNHEY and CDR2 SVGAGI. The CDR3 is 14 amino acids.